Sequencing of this TCR beta chain was carried out in a study of cytomegalovirus exposure and HLA in healthy donors. Study conclusions and caveats: Immune exposure information available was restricted to CMV serostatus. Rarity held for most TCR sequences, but there were some public TCRs that occurred in many donors. Cytomegalovirus association was listed for approximately 160 TCR beta chains.

PCR used 60 Vbeta primers and 13 Jbeta primers. Generated by immunoSEQ multiplex PCR, the TCRdb table keeps only in-frame clones and is missing some. The profile covers over 150,000 clones, with less than 90% appearing a single time and about 0.21% taken by the ten largest. Worth noting for this clone: Its target is unknown.

Trimming took 2 bases from V and 3 from J; bases not matched to a gene: 3. This CDR3 is 14 amino acids long. The germline gives CDR1 SGHRS, CDR2 YFSETQ. The specimen was PBMCs. The sequence came from a girl in the first two years of life in good health and CMV-seronegative. The V and J genes are TRBV5-1 and TRBJ2-3, with 7 bases identical to TRBD2. CDR3 DNA: TGCGCCAGCAGCTTTCTAGCGGAAACAGATACGCAGTATTTT. Its protein product is CASSFLAETDTQYF.